The 11 T cell receptor beta chains below come from one sample, sequenced in a study. TCRdb itself ran the RT-PCR reads through MiXCR, one entry per CDR3 protein. This table has about 680,000 distinct CDR3 sequences, approximately 14% appearing once. The sample taken for sequencing was memory CD4+ T cells from blood. These receptors all come from a female donor in good health, serving as a healthy control.

A few counts support this clonotype. The V call is TRBV5-4, the J call TRBJ2-5, with 8 bases identical to TRBD2. The CDR3 runs to 14 residues. Per germline, CDR1 SGHNT and CDR2 YYREEE (reference sequence). The V gene end was trimmed by 3 bases and the J gene end by 4 bases; junction bases not matched to a gene: 5. The CDR3 loop is CASSSIAGTETQYF. In DNA, the CDR3 is TGTGCCAGCAGCTCGATAGCGGGAACAGAGACCCAGTACTTC.

The sample holds many counts of this clonotype. This chain joins TRBV7-2 and TRBJ2-7; D is possibly TRBD1 (6 bases). The CDR3 runs to 13 residues. Trimming stripped 5 bases from V and 3 bases from J, with 11 bases between. Germline V gives CDR1 SGHTA, CDR2 FQGNSA. As DNA, the CDR3 is TGTGCCAGCAGCCACAGGGTGGACTACGAGCAGTACTTC. It is translated as CASSHRVDYEQYF.

This clonotype was found many times. The chain links TRBV4-2 to TRBJ2-3, with TRBD2 matching over 13 bases. The CDR3 is 17 residues long. The V segment lost 0 bases and the J segment 5 bases; nucleotides outside the gene matches: 5. Germline CDR1 and CDR2: LGHNA and YNFKEQ. CDR3 protein: CASSQDRLAGGEDTQYF. CDR3 DNA: TGTGCCAGCAGCCAAGATAGACTAGCGGGAGGTGAAGATACGCAGTATTTT.

This clonotype was seen more than once but under ten times. The genes are TRBV20-1 and TRBJ2-3; no reliable D call. CDR1 and CDR2 (germline): DFQATT, SNEGSKA (reference sequence). V lost 5 bases and J lost 6, with 9 bases in between. The CDR3 has 11 residues. CDR3 sequence (DNA): TGCAGTGCTCTCCAAGCGGATACGCAGTATTTT. It translates to CSALQADTQYF.

The V call is TRBV20-1, the J call TRBJ2-3; D is undetermined. CDR3 length: 14 residues. V dropped 5 bases and J dropped 1 base, with 13 bases sitting between them. Germline V gene data show CDR1 as DFQATT and CDR2 as SNEGSKA (reference sequence). CDR3 coding DNA: TGCAGTGCTCTCGATCAAAGGGGCACAGATACGCAGTATTTT. This sequence encodes CSALDQRGTDTQYF.

This clonotype was picked up many times. The chain joins TRBV7-2 to TRBJ2-5, with 9 nucleotides matching TRBD2. CDR1 and CDR2 (germline): SGHTA, FQGNSA. The CDR3 covers 15 residues. The V gene end was trimmed by 5 bases and the J gene end by 4 bases; junction bases not matched to a gene: 8. CDR3 in DNA: TGTGCCAGCAGCAAGGACAGCGGGGGGTCAGAGACCCAGTACTTC. Translated, it gives CASSKDSGGSETQYF.

This clonotype turned up a few times. The CDR3 bases are TGTGCCAGCAGTTACCCACTAGCGGAGAGCAAGGCAGATACGCAGTATTTT. It specifies CASSYPLAESKADTQYF. This chain connects TRBV6-2 or TRBV6-3 to TRBJ2-3, with 8 bases identical to TRBD2. Germline trimming cut 2 bases from V and 4 bases from J; bases unmatched to any gene: 11. CDR3 length: 17 residues. Germline lookup yields CDR1 MNHEY and CDR2 SVGEGT.

This clonotype was seen a handful of times. V and J are TRBV5-1 and TRBJ2-5, with D unresolved. Germline V gene data show CDR1 as SGHRS and CDR2 as YFSETQ. Trimming removed 7 bases at V and 1 base at J, with 5 bases between. The length of the CDR3 is 11 residues. CDR3 sequence reads: CASASQETQYF. Written as DNA, the CDR3 is TGCGCCAGCGCCAGCCAAGAGACCCAGTACTTC.

This clonotype occurred many times. V is TRBV20-1 and J is TRBJ2-3; tentatively, D is TRBD1 (6 bases). The CDR3 is 15 residues long. V was clipped by 3 bases and J by 7 bases, with 20 bases between them. Per germline, CDR1 DFQATT and CDR2 SNEGSKA (reference sequence). CDR3 region: CSASRDSGDRNTQYF. CDR3 in DNA: TGCAGTGCTAGTCGAGACAGCGGCGACAGGAATACGCAGTATTTT.

The chain couples TRBV7-2 to TRBJ2-4, with 7 bases lining up with TRBD1. The CDR3 length is 14 residues. The junction had 6 bases not matched to a gene; V was cut back by 4 bases and J by 6 bases. Germline V gives CDR1 SGHTA, CDR2 FQGNSA. CDR3 in amino acids: CASSYRTGPNIQYF. DNA for the CDR3: TGTGCCAGCAGCTATCGGACAGGTCCAAACATTCAGTACTTC. Variable domain in full (rest from reference TRBV7-2 and TRBJ2-4): GAGVSQSPSNKVTEKGKDVELRCDPISGHTALYWYRQSLGQGLEFLIYFQGNSAPDKSGLPSDRFSAERTGGSVSTLTIQRTQQEDSAVYLCASSYRTGPNIQYFGAGTRLSVL.

This clonotype has at least ten counts. The CDR3 spells CASSTTGSSYEQYF. The CDR3 coding sequence is TGTGCCAGCAGTACCACAGGAAGCTCCTACGAGCAGTACTTC. The chain carries TRBV7-2 and TRBJ2-7, with a possible D match to TRBD1 (5 bases). The germline V and J ends were trimmed by 6 bases and 0 bases, with 12 bases remaining between them. Germline values: CDR1 SGHTA, CDR2 FQGNSA. The CDR3 has 14 residues.